Below, 23 T cell receptor beta chains from the same sample are listed, as sequenced in a study of cytomegalovirus exposure and HLA in healthy donors. PCR amplification relied on 60 Vbeta primers (plus 13 Jbeta primers). TCRdb's copy holds only in-frame clones and misses some; the assay was immunoSEQ multiplex PCR. Its clone listing holds 65,000 to 80,000 clones. Sequencing used PBMCs. These receptors were collected from a man younger than 45 in good health and CMV-seronegative.

The CDR3: CSVGGTDRENQPQHF. The CDR3 nucleotides read TGCAGCGTTGGGGGCACGGACAGGGAAAATCAGCCCCAGCATTTT. This chain links TRBV29-1 with TRBJ1-5; 8 nucleotides agree with TRBD1. This CDR3 has 15 amino acids. Trimming took 4 bases from V and 4 from J; bases not matched to a gene: 9. Germline CDR1 and CDR2: SQVTM and ANQGSEA. Full variable domain (remainder filled in from reference TRBV29-1 and TRBJ1-5): SAVISQKPSRDICQRGTSLTIQCQVDSQVTMMFWYRQQPGQSLTLIATANQGSEATYESGFVIDKFPISRPNLTFSTLTVSNMSPEDSSIYLCSVGGTDRENQPQHFGDGTRLSIL.

The rearrangement uses TRBV5-1 and TRBJ1-4; D remains unclear. From germline, CDR1 is SGHRS and CDR2 YFSETQ. The CDR3 spans 14 residues. Trimming cost V 6 bases and J 0 bases, with 9 bases left between them. CDR3 in amino acids: CASTYGATNEKLFF. CDR3 coding DNA: TGCGCCAGCACCTACGGTGCAACTAATGAAAAACTGTTTTTT.

The chain is built from TRBV27 and TRBJ2-1, with D perhaps matching TRBD2 (5 bases). Trimming took 1 base from V and 9 from J, leaving 16 bases between them. The CDR3 consists of 15 residues. Germline V CDR1 and CDR2: MNHEY, SMNVEV (reference sequence). Here the CDR3 reads CASSLFWASRGEQFF. As DNA, the CDR3 is TGTGCCAGCAGTTTATTCTGGGCTAGCAGAGGTGAGCAGTTCTTC.

This chain uses TRBV11-3 with TRBJ2-2; TRBD1 agrees at 7 bases. The J segment lost 1 base and the V segment lost 4 bases, leaving 6 bases of the junction unmatched. The germline V gene encodes CDR1 SGHNT and CDR2 YENEEA. This CDR3 contains 16 residues. CDR3 amino acids: CASSWDRVKNTGELFF. CDR3 coding DNA: TGTGCCAGCAGCTGGGACAGAGTCAAGAACACCGGGGAGCTGTTTTTT.

The chain combines TRBV14 with TRBJ1-1; D is undetermined. The CDR3 is 17 amino acids. CDR1 and CDR2 from the germline V gene are SGHDN and FVKESK. V dropped 4 bases and J dropped 1 base, with 19 bases sitting between them. CDR3 coding DNA: TGTGCCAGCAGCCGGAACTTTGGAAGAGGCGGGAACACTGAAGCTTTCTTT. Its translation is CASSRNFGRGGNTEAFF.

The V call is TRBV11-2, the J call TRBJ1-2, with a tentative D call TRBD1 (6 bases). The CDR3 is made up of 15 amino acids. V lost 3 bases to trimming and J lost 4 bases, with 15 bases between them. Germline-derived CDR1 and CDR2 are SGHAT and FQNNGV. The CDR3 bases are TGTGCCAGCAGCTTCAACACCGGGACACCCTATGGCTACACCTTC. Its translation is CASSFNTGTPYGYTF.

The V gene is TRBV6-6, the J gene TRBJ1-2; D might be TRBD1 (5 bases). CDR1 is MNHNY and CDR2 is SVGAGI in the germline V gene (reference sequence). Trimming took 5 bases from V and 4 from J, leaving 14 bases between them. This CDR3 region has 14 residues. Here the CDR3 DNA reads TGTGCCAGCAGTCCATCCGGGGGGACCTATGGCTACACCTTC. This encodes CASSPSGGTYGYTF.

The chain's CDR3 is CASSPWDNNEQFF. In DNA, the CDR3 is TGTGCCAGCTCACCGTGGGACAACAATGAGCAGTTCTTC. The chain has TRBV18 and TRBJ2-1; D is perhaps TRBD1 (6 bases). CDR1 and CDR2 (germline): KGHSH, LQKENI. This CDR3 is built from 13 residues. V dropped 3 bases and J dropped 5 bases, with 8 bases sitting between them. Together with reference TRBV18 and TRBJ2-1, the CDR3 gives the full variable domain: NAGVMQNPRHLVRRRGQEARLRCSPMKGHSHVYWYRQLPEEGLKFMVYLQKENIIDESGMPKERFSAEFPKEGPSILRIQQVVRGDSAAYFCASSPWDNNEQFFGPGTRLTVL.

The CDR3 spells CASSLGSYGYTF. The CDR3 coding sequence is TGTGCCAGCAGCTTAGGTAGTTATGGCTACACCTTC. This chain uses TRBV7-9 with TRBJ1-2; D gene unclear. The CDR3 loop spans 12 amino acids. CDR1 is SEHNR and CDR2 is FQNEAQ in the germline V gene (reference sequence). V lost 1 base and J lost 5, with 5 bases in between.

The J gene is TRBJ2-1, the V gene TRBV7-2, with D possibly being TRBD2 (6 bases). V was clipped by 2 bases and J by 11 bases, with 10 bases between them. The CDR3 loop spans 12 amino acids. CDR1 is SGHTA and CDR2 is FQGNSA in the germline V gene. CDR3 DNA: TGTGCCAGCAGCTTATTAGGGACTCAGCAGTTCTTC. It translates to CASSLLGTQQFF.

The rearrangement uses TRBV7-9 and TRBJ1-3; D gene ambiguous. There are 16 residues in the CDR3. Deletions cut 4 bases from V and 0 bases from J, with 13 bases between. From germline, CDR1 is SEHNR and CDR2 FQNEAQ (reference sequence). The CDR3 is CASSSGGPFSGNTIYF. The CDR3 region has the DNA TGTGCCAGCAGCTCAGGAGGTCCGTTCTCTGGAAACACCATATATTTT.

V usage is TRBV5-4 and J usage is TRBJ2-7, with 8 bases lining up with TRBD1. The V gene's germline CDR1 is SGHNT and CDR2 YYREEE (reference sequence). The CDR3 is 13 residues long. V trimming: 4 bases; J trimming: 5 bases; junction bases outside the gene matches: 5. This CDR3 reads CASSLQGADEQYF. CDR3 coding DNA: TGTGCCAGCAGCCTCCAGGGGGCGGACGAGCAGTACTTC.

This chain joins TRBV30 and TRBJ2-2, with no clear D. The germline gives CDR1 GTSNPN, CDR2 SVGIG (reference sequence). V was cut by 0 bases and J by 5 bases, with 13 bases left in between. The CDR3 covers 15 residues. CDR3 sequence: CAWSVLLLRTGELFF. CDR3 nucleotide sequence: TGTGCCTGGAGTGTGCTGCTTCTCCGGACCGGGGAGCTGTTTTTT.

This chain joins TRBV9 and TRBJ1-4; 8 nucleotides line up with TRBD1. Germline V lookup: CDR1 SGDLS, CDR2 YYNGEE. The CDR3 has 16 amino acids. The V gene end was trimmed by 0 bases and the J gene end by 7 bases; junction bases not matched to a gene: 8. In DNA, the CDR3 is TGTGCCAGCAGCGTAGGAACCGCAGGGGGCGTTGAAAAACTGTTTTTT. The encoded protein is CASSVGTAGGVEKLFF.

V and J are TRBV6-5 and TRBJ1-5, with D hard to call. In germline, CDR1 is MNHEY, CDR2 SVGAGI. This CDR3 is built from 14 residues. With 0 bases removed from V and 6 bases from J, the gap between germline ends came to 9 bases. The CDR3: CASSYSFQIQPQHF. Here the CDR3 DNA reads TGTGCCAGCAGTTACTCTTTCCAGATTCAGCCCCAGCATTTT.

V gene TRBV11-3 combines with J gene TRBJ2-5; 12 nucleotides align to TRBD1. From germline, CDR1 is SGHNT and CDR2 YENEEA. V lost 3 bases, J lost 0 bases, and 2 bases stayed unmatched. The CDR3 consists of 16 residues. This chain's CDR3 is CASSLGTGGHQETQYF. In DNA, the CDR3 is TGTGCCAGCAGCTTGGGGACAGGGGGCCACCAAGAGACCCAGTACTTC.

The chain combines TRBV6-5 with TRBJ1-2; no clear D. The germline gives CDR1 MNHEY, CDR2 SVGAGI. Trimming removed 6 bases from V and 2 bases from J, with 16 bases in between. This CDR3 region has 15 residues. This CDR3 reads CASRPVTGFNYGYTF. The DNA of the CDR3 is TGTGCCAGCAGGCCCGTCACGGGATTCAACTATGGCTACACCTTC.

The chain combines TRBV18 with TRBJ2-7; TRBD2 agrees at 13 bases. V lost 1 base, J lost 4 bases, and 7 bases stayed unmatched. In germline, CDR1 is KGHSH, CDR2 LQKENI. The CDR3 runs 17 residues. DNA of the CDR3: TGTGCCAGCTCACCACTGGGGACTAGCGGGGTTTGGTACGAGCAGTACTTC. It is translated as CASSPLGTSGVWYEQYF. The full variable domain, in which reference TRBV18 and TRBJ2-7 provide the parts outside the CDR3, is NAGVMQNPRHLVRRRGQEARLRCSPMKGHSHVYWYRQLPEEGLKFMVYLQKENIIDESGMPKERFSAEFPKEGPSILRIQQVVRGDSAAYFCASSPLGTSGVWYEQYFGPGTRLTVT.

V usage is TRBV29-1 and J usage is TRBJ2-7, with TRBD1 matching over 12 bases. CDR1 is SQVTM and CDR2 is ANQGSEA in the germline V gene. The CDR3 is 14 amino acids. J lost 6 bases, V lost 1 base, and 4 bases had no gene match. The CDR3 DNA reads as TGCAGCGTTGAAGTGGGGACAGGGGGCCCCGAGCAGTACTTC. Residues: CSVEVGTGGPEQYF.

The chain combines TRBV2 with TRBJ2-1, with a possible D match to TRBD1 (5 bases). The CDR3 consists of 14 residues. V was cut by 10 bases and J by 1 base, with 14 bases left in between. The germline V gene encodes CDR1 SNHLY and CDR2 FYNNEI. CDR3 protein: CATATESSYNEQFF. The CDR3 DNA reads as TGTGCCACCGCGACAGAGTCATCCTACAATGAGCAGTTCTTC.

This sequence joins TRBV29-1 and TRBJ1-1, with D unresolved. This CDR3 region has 11 residues. Germline CDR1 and CDR2: SQVTM and ANQGSEA. Trimming shortened V by 6 bases and J by 4 bases, and 9 bases separated the two germline ends. Written as DNA, the CDR3 is TGCAGCGTCTGGCGCGGCACTGAAGCTTTCTTT. Translation gives CSVWRGTEAFF. Full variable domain (rest looked up from reference TRBV29-1 and TRBJ1-1): SAVISQKPSRDICQRGTSLTIQCQVDSQVTMMFWYRQQPGQSLTLIATANQGSEATYESGFVIDKFPISRPNLTFSTLTVSNMSPEDSSIYLCSVWRGTEAFFGQGTRLTVV.

The chain is built from TRBV10-3 and TRBJ2-7, with D possibly being TRBD2 (6 bases). The germline V gene has CDR1 ENHRY and CDR2 SYGVKD. This CDR3 is built from 13 residues. V was shortened by 6 bases and J by 1 base, with 10 bases between the two germline ends. The CDR3: CAISRSGSYEQYF. As DNA, the CDR3 is TGTGCCATCAGCCGTAGCGGATCCTACGAGCAGTACTTC.

The chain carries TRBV7-9 and TRBJ2-3; a weak D match, TRBD1 (6 bases). Trimming pared 1 base from V and 7 bases from J, leaving 9 bases between. The CDR3 runs to 13 residues. Germline CDR1 SEHNR, CDR2 FQNEAQ (reference sequence). For the CDR3, the DNA is TGTGCCAGCAGCTTAGTCGGGACATATACGCAGTATTTT. It codes for CASSLVGTYTQYF.